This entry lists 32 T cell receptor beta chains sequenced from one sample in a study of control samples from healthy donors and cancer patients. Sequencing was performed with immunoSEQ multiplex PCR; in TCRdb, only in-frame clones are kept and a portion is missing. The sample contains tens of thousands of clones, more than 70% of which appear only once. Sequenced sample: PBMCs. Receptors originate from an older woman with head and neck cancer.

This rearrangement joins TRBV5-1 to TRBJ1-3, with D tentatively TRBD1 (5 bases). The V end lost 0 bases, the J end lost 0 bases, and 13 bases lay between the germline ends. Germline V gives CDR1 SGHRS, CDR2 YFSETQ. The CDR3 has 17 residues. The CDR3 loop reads CASSLGVGDRSGNTIYF. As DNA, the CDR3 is TGCGCCAGCAGCTTGGGAGTGGGGGATCGCTCTGGAAACACCATATATTTT.

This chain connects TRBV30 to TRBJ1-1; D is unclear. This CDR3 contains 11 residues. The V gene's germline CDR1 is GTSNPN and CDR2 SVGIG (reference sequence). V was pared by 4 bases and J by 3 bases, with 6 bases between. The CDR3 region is CAWIEYTEAFF. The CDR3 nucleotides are TGTGCCTGGATAGAGTACACTGAAGCTTTCTTT. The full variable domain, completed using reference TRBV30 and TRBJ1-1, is SQTIHQWPATLVQPVGSPLSLECTVEGTSNPNLYWYRQAAGRGLQLLFYSVGIGQISSEVPQNLSASRPQDRQFILSSKKLLLSDSGFYLCAWIEYTEAFFGQGTRLTVV.

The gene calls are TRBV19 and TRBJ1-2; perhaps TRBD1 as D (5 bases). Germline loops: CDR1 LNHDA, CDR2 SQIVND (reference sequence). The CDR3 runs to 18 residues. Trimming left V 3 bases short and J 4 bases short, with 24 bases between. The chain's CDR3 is CASSIGRVRGERVYGYTF. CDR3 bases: TGTGCCAGTAGTATTGGCAGAGTTCGGGGGGAAAGGGTCTATGGCTACACCTTC.

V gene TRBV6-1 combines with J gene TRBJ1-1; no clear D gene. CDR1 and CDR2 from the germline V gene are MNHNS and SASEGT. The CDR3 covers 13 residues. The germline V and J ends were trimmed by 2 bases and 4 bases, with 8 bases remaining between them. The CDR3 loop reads CASSERWGTEAFF. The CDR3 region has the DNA TGTGCCAGCAGTGAACGTTGGGGCACTGAAGCTTTCTTT.

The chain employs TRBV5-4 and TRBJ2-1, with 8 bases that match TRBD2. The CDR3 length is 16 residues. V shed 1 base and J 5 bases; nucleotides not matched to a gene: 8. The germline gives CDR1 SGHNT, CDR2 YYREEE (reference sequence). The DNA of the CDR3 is TGTGCCAGCAGCTTGCGTTTAGCGGGGATCGACAATGAGCAGTTCTTC. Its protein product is CASSLRLAGIDNEQFF.

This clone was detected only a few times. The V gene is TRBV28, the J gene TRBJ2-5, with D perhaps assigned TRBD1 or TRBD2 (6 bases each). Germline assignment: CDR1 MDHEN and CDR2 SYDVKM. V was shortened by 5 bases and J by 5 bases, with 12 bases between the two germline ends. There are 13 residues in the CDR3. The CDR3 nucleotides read TGTGCCAGCAGTCCTTCCGGGGGCGAGACCCAGTACTTC. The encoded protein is CASSPSGGETQYF.

For the CDR3, the DNA is TGTGCCAGCAGTCCGCCATGGGGGACAGGGCTCGATCAGCCCCAGCATTTT. Protein sequence: CASSPPWGTGLDQPQHF. This chain links TRBV6-6 with TRBJ1-5, with 9 bases lining up with TRBD1. Trimming cost V 5 bases and J 5 bases; bases outside gene matches: 13. Looked up from germline, CDR1 is MNHNY and CDR2 is SVGAGI (reference sequence). The CDR3 loop spans 17 amino acids.

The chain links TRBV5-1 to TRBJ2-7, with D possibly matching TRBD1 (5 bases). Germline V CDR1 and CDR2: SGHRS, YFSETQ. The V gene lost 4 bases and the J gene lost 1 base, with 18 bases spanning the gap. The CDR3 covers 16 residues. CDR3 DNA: TGCGCCAGCAGCCCGCAGGGTTCAGGGTTGTCCTACGAGCAGTACTTC. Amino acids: CASSPQGSGLSYEQYF.

The CDR3 loop is CASRQGSGAYEQYF. CDR3 DNA: TGTGCCAGCAGACAGGGTAGCGGGGCCTACGAGCAGTACTTC. This chain links TRBV6-5 with TRBJ2-7; 8 positions agree with TRBD2. Trimming cost V 6 bases and J 2 bases; bases outside gene matches: 6. Per the germline V gene, CDR1 is MNHEY and CDR2 is SVGAGI. The CDR3 totals 14 residues.

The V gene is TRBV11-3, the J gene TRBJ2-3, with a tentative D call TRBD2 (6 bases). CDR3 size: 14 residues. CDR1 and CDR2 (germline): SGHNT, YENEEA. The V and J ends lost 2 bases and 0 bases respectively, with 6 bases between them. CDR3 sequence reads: CASSLTSSTDTQYF. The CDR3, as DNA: TGTGCCAGCAGCTTAACTAGCAGCACAGATACGCAGTATTTT.

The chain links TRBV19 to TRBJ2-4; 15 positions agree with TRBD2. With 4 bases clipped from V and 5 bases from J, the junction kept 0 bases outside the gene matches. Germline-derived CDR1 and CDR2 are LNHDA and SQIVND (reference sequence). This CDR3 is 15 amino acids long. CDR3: CASSRTSGRENIQYF. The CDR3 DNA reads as TGTGCCAGTAGTAGGACTAGCGGGAGGGAAAACATTCAGTACTTC.

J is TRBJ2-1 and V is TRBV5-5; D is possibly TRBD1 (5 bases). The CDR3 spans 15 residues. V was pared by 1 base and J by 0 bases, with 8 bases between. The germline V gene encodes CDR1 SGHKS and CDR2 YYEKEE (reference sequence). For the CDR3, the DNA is TGTGCCAGCAGCTTGCAGGGTAGCTCCTACAATGAGCAGTTCTTC. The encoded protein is CASSLQGSSYNEQFF.

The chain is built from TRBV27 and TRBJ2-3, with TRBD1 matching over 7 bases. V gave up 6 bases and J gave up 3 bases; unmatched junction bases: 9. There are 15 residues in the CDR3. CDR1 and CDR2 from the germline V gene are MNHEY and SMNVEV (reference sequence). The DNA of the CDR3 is TGTGCCAGCAGCCTGACAGGGCTCCGGACAGATACGCAGTATTTT. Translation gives CASSLTGLRTDTQYF.

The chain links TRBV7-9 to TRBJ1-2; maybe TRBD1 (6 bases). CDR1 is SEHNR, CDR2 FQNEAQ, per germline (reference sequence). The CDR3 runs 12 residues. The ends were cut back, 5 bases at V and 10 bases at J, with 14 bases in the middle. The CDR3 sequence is CASSQNREDYTF. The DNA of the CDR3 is TGTGCCAGCAGCCAAAACAGGGAGGACTACACCTTC.

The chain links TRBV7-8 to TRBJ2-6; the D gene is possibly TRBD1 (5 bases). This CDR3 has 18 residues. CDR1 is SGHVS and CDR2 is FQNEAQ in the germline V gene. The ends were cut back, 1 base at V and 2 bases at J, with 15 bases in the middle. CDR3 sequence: CASSLELKGPPGANVLTF. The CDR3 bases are TGTGCCAGCAGCTTAGAGCTAAAGGGGCCACCTGGGGCCAACGTCCTGACTTTC. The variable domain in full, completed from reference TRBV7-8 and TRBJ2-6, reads GAGVSQSPRYKVAKRGQDVALRCDPISGHVSLFWYQQALGQGPEFLTYFQNEAQLDKSGLPSDRFFAERPEGSVSTLKIQRTQQEDSAVYLCASSLELKGPPGANVLTFGAGSRLTVL.

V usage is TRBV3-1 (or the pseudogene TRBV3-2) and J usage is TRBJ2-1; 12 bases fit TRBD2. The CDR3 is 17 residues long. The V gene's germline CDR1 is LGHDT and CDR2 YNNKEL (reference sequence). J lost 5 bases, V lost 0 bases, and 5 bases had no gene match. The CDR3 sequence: CASSQDLAGGPDNEQFF. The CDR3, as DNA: TGTGCCAGCAGCCAAGATCTAGCGGGAGGGCCGGACAATGAGCAGTTCTTC.

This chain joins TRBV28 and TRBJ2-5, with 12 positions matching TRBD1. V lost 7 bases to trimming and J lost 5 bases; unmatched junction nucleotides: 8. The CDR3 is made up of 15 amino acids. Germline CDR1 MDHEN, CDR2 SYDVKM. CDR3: CASIGGTGGFETQYF. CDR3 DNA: TGTGCCAGCATCGGGGGGACAGGGGGCTTTGAGACCCAGTACTTC.

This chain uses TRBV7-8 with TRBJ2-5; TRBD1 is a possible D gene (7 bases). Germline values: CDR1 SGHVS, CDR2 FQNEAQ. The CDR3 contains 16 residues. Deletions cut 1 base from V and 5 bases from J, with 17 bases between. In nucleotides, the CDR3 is TGTGCCAGCAGCTTAGGCGAGGAGGGGGCAGGGGAGACCCAGTACTTC. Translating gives CASSLGEEGAGETQYF.

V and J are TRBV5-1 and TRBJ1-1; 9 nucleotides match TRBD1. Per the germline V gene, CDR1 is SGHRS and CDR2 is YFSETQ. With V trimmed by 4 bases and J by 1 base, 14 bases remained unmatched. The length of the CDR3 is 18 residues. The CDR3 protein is CASSGSSGTGRANTEAFF. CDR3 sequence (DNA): TGCGCCAGCAGCGGAAGTTCCGGGACAGGGAGGGCGAACACTGAAGCTTTCTTT.

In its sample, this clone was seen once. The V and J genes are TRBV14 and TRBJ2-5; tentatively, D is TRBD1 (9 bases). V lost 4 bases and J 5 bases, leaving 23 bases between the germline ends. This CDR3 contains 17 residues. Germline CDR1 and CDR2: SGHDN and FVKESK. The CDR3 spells CASSRSRGDRVEETQYF. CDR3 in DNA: TGTGCCAGCAGCCGCTCGCGGGGGGACAGGGTTGAGGAGACCCAGTACTTC.

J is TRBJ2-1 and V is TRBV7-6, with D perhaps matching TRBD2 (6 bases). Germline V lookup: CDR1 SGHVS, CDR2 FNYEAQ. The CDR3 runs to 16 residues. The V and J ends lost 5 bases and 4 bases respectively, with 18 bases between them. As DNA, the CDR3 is TGTGCCAGCAGCGCCGTAGCGGCGAGGATGTACAATGAGCAGTTCTTC. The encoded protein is CASSAVAARMYNEQFF.

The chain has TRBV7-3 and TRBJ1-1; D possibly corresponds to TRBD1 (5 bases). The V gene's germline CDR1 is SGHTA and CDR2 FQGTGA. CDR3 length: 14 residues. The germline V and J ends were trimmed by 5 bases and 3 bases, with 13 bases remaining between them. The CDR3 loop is CASSPGGSYTEAFF. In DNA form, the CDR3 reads TGTGCCAGCAGCCCGGGGGGGTCATACACTGAAGCTTTCTTT.

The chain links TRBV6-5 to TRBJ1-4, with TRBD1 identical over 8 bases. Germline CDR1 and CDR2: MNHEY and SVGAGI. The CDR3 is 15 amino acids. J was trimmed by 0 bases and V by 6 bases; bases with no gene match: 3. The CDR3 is CASRQGAATNEKLFF. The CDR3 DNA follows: TGTGCCAGCAGGCAGGGGGCCGCAACTAATGAAAAACTGTTTTTT.

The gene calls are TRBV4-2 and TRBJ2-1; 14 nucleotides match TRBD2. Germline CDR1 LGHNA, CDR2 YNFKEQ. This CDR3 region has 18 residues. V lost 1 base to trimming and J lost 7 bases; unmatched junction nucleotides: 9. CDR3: CASSQGFAGTSGGNEQFF. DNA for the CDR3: TGTGCCAGCAGCCAAGGGTTTGCCGGGACTAGCGGGGGAAATGAGCAGTTCTTC.

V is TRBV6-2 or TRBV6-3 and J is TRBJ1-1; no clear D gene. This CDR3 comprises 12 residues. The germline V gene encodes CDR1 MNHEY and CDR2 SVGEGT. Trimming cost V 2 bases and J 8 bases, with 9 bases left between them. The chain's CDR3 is CASSYGRYEAFF. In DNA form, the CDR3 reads TGTGCCAGCAGTTACGGCCGGTACGAAGCTTTCTTT.

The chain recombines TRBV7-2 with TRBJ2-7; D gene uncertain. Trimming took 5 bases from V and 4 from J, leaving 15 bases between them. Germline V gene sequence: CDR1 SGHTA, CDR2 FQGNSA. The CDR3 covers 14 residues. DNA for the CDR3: TGTGCCAGCAGCCCTGACAACGGATTATACGAGCAGTACTTC. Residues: CASSPDNGLYEQYF.

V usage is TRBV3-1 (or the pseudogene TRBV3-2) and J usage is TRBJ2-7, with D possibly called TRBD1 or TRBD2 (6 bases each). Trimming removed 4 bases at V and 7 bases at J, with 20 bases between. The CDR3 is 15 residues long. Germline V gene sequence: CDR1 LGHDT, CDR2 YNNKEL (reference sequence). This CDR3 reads CASSPIVGGAGEQYF. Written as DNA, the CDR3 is TGTGCCAGCAGCCCTATCGTTGGGGGCGCGGGGGAGCAGTACTTC.

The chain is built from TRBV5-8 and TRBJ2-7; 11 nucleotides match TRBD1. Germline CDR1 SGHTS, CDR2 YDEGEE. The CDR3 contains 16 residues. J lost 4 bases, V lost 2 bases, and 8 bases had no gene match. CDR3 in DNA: TGTGCCAGCAGCTTTCATGCCGGGACAGGGGGTTACGAGCAGTACTTC. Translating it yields CASSFHAGTGGYEQYF.

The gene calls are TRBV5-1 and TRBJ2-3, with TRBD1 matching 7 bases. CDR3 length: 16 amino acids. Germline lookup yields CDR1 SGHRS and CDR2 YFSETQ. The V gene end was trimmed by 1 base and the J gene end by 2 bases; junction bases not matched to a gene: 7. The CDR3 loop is CASSLSTGADTDTQYF. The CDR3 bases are TGCGCCAGCAGCTTGAGCACAGGGGCGGACACAGATACGCAGTATTTT.

The CDR3 is CANIPLYEQYF. The CDR3 coding sequence is TGCGCCAACATTCCACTATACGAGCAGTACTTC. The chain couples TRBV10-1 to TRBJ2-7, with D uncertain. The CDR3 is 11 residues long. The germline V and J ends were trimmed by 10 bases and 4 bases, with 11 bases remaining between them. CDR1 is WNHNN and CDR2 is SYGVQD in the germline V gene (reference sequence).

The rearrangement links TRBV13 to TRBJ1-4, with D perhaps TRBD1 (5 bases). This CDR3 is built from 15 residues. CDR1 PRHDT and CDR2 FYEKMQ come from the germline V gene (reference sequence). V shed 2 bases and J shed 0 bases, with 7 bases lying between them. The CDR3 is CASSLRGATNEKLFF. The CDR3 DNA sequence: TGTGCCAGCAGCTTAAGGGGTGCAACTAATGAAAAACTGTTTTTT.

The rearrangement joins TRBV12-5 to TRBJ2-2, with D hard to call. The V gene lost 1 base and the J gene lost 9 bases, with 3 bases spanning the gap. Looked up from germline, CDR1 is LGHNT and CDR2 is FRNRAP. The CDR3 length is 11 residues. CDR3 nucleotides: TGTGCTAGTGGTTTGGACCGGGAGCTGTTTTTT. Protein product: CASGLDRELFF.